The entry below gives a single T cell receptor beta chain sequence along with its context. V was pared by 2 bases and J by 5 bases, with 10 bases between. Germline CDR1 reads WNHNN; CDR2 reads SYGVQD (reference sequence). The CDR3 loop spans 14 amino acids. This entry is derived from a study of blood T cell repertoires in COVID-19. At the level of the study: Samples representing acute and convalescent COVID-19 were sourced from the United States, Italy and Spain.

In the authors' methods: Amplification from reference gene primers served as the basis for estimated nucleated cell counts. Repertoires were generated with immunoSEQ multiplex PCR, while TCRdb's copy carries only in-frame clones and drops some. That table gives V, J and clone size, and the DNA gave D and trimming. Among roughly 200,000 clones listed, around 87% were seen once. This TCR was sampled from a man aged 45-65 years with acute or convalescent COVID-19. The chain employs TRBV10-1 and TRBJ2-4, with unresolved D. The sample was peripheral blood. This chain's CDR3 is CASSESVGENIQYF. As DNA, the CDR3 is TGCGCCAGCAGTGAGAGCGTCGGTGAAAACATTCAGTACTTC.